Shown below are 15 T cell receptor beta chains from a single sample sequenced in a study of PD-L1 blockade in urothelial cancer. Time point here: peripheral blood 6 weeks after treatment start. Generated by immunoSEQ multiplex PCR, the TCRdb table keeps only in-frame clones and is missing some. Among around 110,000 clones listed, 75% to 90% were seen once. The sample consisted of PBMCs, taken around atezolizumab (anti-PD-L1) treatment. The receptors come from a man between 60 and 70 years old with urothelial cancer.

Regarding this clone: At the DNA level, this CDR3 is encoded by other sequences in the same sample as well. This sequence joins TRBV4-2 and TRBJ2-1; a weak D match, TRBD2 (5 bases). The CDR3 sequence is 13 residues long. Germline V gene sequence: CDR1 LGHNA, CDR2 YNFKEQ. The ends were cut back, 4 bases at V and 8 bases at J, with 12 bases in the middle. CDR3 DNA: TGTGCCAGCAGCCGAAGCGGAGGCGATGAGCAGTTCTTC. This encodes CASSRSGGDEQFF.

This chain's CDR3 is CASSEEAVSGNEQYF. CDR3 sequence (DNA): TGTGCCAGCAGTGAAGAGGCAGTCTCAGGTAACGAGCAGTACTTC. The V gene is TRBV2, the J gene TRBJ2-7; D remains unclear. Trimming stripped 1 base from V and 5 bases from J, with 15 bases between. The CDR3 is made up of 15 amino acids. Germline CDR1 and CDR2: SNHLY and FYNNEI. Supplemented by reference TRBV2 and TRBJ2-7, the full variable domain reads EPEVTQTPSHQVTQMGQEVILRCVPISNHLYFYWYRQILGQKVEFLVSFYNNEISEKSEIFDDQFSVERPDGSNFTLKIRSTKLEDSAMYFCASSEEAVSGNEQYFGPGTRLTVT.

The chain carries TRBV7-3 and TRBJ1-1, with unresolved D. The CDR3 extends over 13 amino acids. Germline CDR1 and CDR2: SGHTA and FQGTGA. Trimming left V 5 bases short and J 1 base short, with 8 bases between. The CDR3 protein is CASSEQQNTEAFF. The CDR3 DNA sequence: TGTGCCAGCAGCGAACAACAGAACACTGAAGCTTTCTTT. Full variable domain (missing parts from reference TRBV7-3 and TRBJ1-1): GAGVSQTPSNKVTEKGKYVELRCDPISGHTALYWYRQSLGQGPEFLIYFQGTGAADDSGLPNDRFFAVRPEGSVSTLKIQRTERGDSAVYLCASSEQQNTEAFFGQGTRLTVV.

This clone showed up just once. V gene TRBV28 combines with J gene TRBJ1-4; D ambiguous. The length of the CDR3 is 11 residues. Germline V lookup: CDR1 MDHEN, CDR2 SYDVKM. V was clipped by 7 bases and J by 3 bases, with 3 bases between them. The CDR3, as DNA: TGTGCCAGCACCGCTAATGAAAAACTGTTTTTT. The encoded protein is CASTANEKLFF. Filled out from reference TRBV28 and TRBJ1-4, the complete variable domain reads DVKVTQSSRYLVKRTGEKVFLECVQDMDHENMFWYRQDPGLGLRLIYFSYDVKMKEKGDIPEGYSVSREKKERFSLILESASTNQTSMYLCASTANEKLFFGSGTQLSVL.

The V and J genes are TRBV19 and TRBJ1-1; weak D call: TRBD1 (5 bases). Germline CDR1 LNHDA, CDR2 SQIVND (reference sequence). The V gene lost 3 bases and the J gene lost 11 bases, with 19 bases spanning the gap. This CDR3 has 14 amino acids. The CDR3 DNA is TGTGCCAGTAGTATCCGCCAGGGCGCCGTCGGGGCTTTCTTT. It translates to CASSIRQGAVGAFF.

The chain employs TRBV29-1 and TRBJ1-2, with TRBD1 matching 10 bases. The V gene end was trimmed by 4 bases and the J gene end by 2 bases; junction bases not matched to a gene: 1. The CDR3 totals 13 residues. Germline values: CDR1 SQVTM, CDR2 ANQGSEA. The CDR3 sequence: CSVVGQGNYGYTF. For the CDR3, the DNA is TGCAGCGTTGTGGGACAGGGGAACTATGGCTACACCTTC. The full variable domain, completed using reference TRBV29-1 and TRBJ1-2, is SAVISQKPSRDICQRGTSLTIQCQVDSQVTMMFWYRQQPGQSLTLIATANQGSEATYESGFVIDKFPISRPNLTFSTLTVSNMSPEDSSIYLCSVVGQGNYGYTFGSGTRLTVV.

This clone was seen just once. The V call is TRBV7-9, the J call TRBJ2-2; the match to TRBD2 covers 13 bases. The CDR3 sequence is 18 residues long. In germline, CDR1 is SEHNR, CDR2 FQNEAQ (reference sequence). J was trimmed by 1 base and V by 5 bases; bases with no gene match: 7. The CDR3 region has the DNA TGTGCCAGCAGCCCTAGGGGACTAGCGGGGATGAACACCGGGGAGCTGTTTTTT. Its protein product is CASSPRGLAGMNTGELFF.

This chain joins TRBV11-3 and TRBJ2-1, with D unresolved. The germline V and J ends were trimmed by 5 bases and 2 bases, with 13 bases remaining between them. Germline CDR1 is SGHNT and CDR2 is YENEEA. The CDR3 runs to 15 residues. CDR3 residues: CASSPDSNAYNEQFF. The CDR3 DNA is TGTGCCAGCAGCCCTGACTCAAACGCCTACAATGAGCAGTTCTTC.

V is TRBV2 and J is TRBJ1-1; no clear D gene. Per the germline V gene, CDR1 is SNHLY and CDR2 is FYNNEI. The germline V and J ends were trimmed by 10 bases and 1 base, with 22 bases remaining between them. This CDR3 has 16 amino acids. This CDR3 reads CATSEWGEGWNTEAFF. The CDR3 coding sequence is TGTGCCACCTCCGAGTGGGGAGAGGGTTGGAACACTGAAGCTTTCTTT.

The chain links TRBV28 to TRBJ1-5, with 8 positions matching TRBD1. The CDR3 is 15 amino acids. V shed 5 bases and J 5 bases; nucleotides not matched to a gene: 8. Germline V gene sequence: CDR1 MDHEN, CDR2 SYDVKM. The CDR3 sequence: CASSPPTGAYQPQHF. For the CDR3, the DNA is TGTGCCAGCAGTCCCCCGACAGGGGCCTATCAGCCCCAGCATTTT.

The V gene is TRBV29-1, the J gene TRBJ2-1; 7 nucleotides agree with TRBD2. CDR3 size: 12 residues. CDR1 SQVTM and CDR2 ANQGSEA come from the germline V gene. Losses at the gene ends were 2 bases for V and 10 bases for J; bases not matched to a gene: 5. This chain's CDR3 is CSVEWTGGEQFF. As DNA, the CDR3 is TGCAGCGTTGAATGGACCGGGGGGGAGCAGTTCTTC.

This clone was picked up a small number of times. The chain has TRBV5-1 and TRBJ2-2; TRBD2 matches at 8 bases. This CDR3 is 14 amino acids long. Germline V lookup: CDR1 SGHRS, CDR2 YFSETQ. J lost 3 bases, V lost 5 bases, and 3 bases had no gene match. CDR3 nucleotide sequence: TGCGCCAGCAGACTAGCGGATTACACCGGGGAGCTGTTTTTT. Its translation: CASRLADYTGELFF. Drawing the rest from reference TRBV5-1 and TRBJ2-2, the complete variable domain is KAGVTQTPRYLIKTRGQQVTLSCSPISGHRSVSWYQQTPGQGLQFLFEYFSETQRNKGNFPGRFSGRQFSNSRSEMNVSTLELGDSALYLCASRLADYTGELFFGEGSRLTVL.

The chain employs TRBV6-1 and TRBJ2-5; the match to TRBD1 covers 8 bases. The length of the CDR3 is 14 residues. The junction had 8 bases not matched to a gene; V was cut back by 7 bases and J by 4 bases. Germline-derived CDR1 and CDR2 are MNHNS and SASEGT. As DNA, the CDR3 is TGTGCCAGCAACGTTGGACAGGGTATAGAGACCCAGTACTTC. It yields the protein CASNVGQGIETQYF.

The CDR3 region is CASSGRQGNTEAFF. CDR3 DNA: TGTGCCAGCAGTGGGCGACAGGGGAACACTGAAGCTTTCTTT. This rearrangement joins TRBV2 to TRBJ1-1; 7 nucleotides line up with TRBD1. The V gene's germline CDR1 is SNHLY and CDR2 FYNNEI. Trimming took 4 bases from V and 1 from J; bases not matched to a gene: 3. The CDR3 runs 14 residues. Using reference TRBV2 and TRBJ1-1 for the parts outside the CDR3, the full variable domain is EPEVTQTPSHQVTQMGQEVILRCVPISNHLYFYWYRQILGQKVEFLVSFYNNEISEKSEIFDDQFSVERPDGSNFTLKIRSTKLEDSAMYFCASSGRQGNTEAFFGQGTRLTVV.

V is TRBV2 and J is TRBJ2-5, with TRBD1 matching over 10 bases. Germline V CDR1 and CDR2: SNHLY, FYNNEI. V was pared by 6 bases and J by 7 bases, with 8 bases of the junction left unmatched. This CDR3 has 14 residues. The CDR3 DNA is TGTGCCAGCAGGCCGGGACAGGGGATAGGGACCCAGTACTTC. Translating gives CASRPGQGIGTQYF.